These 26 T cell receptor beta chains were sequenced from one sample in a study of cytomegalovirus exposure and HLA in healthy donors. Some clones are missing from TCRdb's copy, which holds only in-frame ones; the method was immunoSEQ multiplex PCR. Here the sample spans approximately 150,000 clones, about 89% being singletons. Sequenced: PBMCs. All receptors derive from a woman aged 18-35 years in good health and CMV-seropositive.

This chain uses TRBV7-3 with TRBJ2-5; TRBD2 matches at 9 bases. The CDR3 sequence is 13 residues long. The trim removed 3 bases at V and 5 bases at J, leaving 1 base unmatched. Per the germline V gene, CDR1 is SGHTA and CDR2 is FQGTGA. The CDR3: CASSFSGSETQYF. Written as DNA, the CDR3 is TGTGCCAGCAGCTTTAGCGGGAGTGAGACCCAGTACTTC.

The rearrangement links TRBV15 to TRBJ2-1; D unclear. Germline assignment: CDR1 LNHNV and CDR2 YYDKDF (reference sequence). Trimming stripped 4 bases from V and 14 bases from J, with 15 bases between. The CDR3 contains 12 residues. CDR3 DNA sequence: TGTGCCACCAGCACCGCTGGGCGTGTGAAGTTCTTC. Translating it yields CATSTAGRVKFF.

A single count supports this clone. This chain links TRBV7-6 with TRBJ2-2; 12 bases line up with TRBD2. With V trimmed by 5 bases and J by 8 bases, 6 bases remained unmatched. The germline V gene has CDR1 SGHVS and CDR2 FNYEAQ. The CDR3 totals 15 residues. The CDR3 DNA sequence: TGTGCCAGCAGCAAACTAGCGGGAGGATTAGGGGAGCTGTTTTTT. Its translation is CASSKLAGGLGELFF.

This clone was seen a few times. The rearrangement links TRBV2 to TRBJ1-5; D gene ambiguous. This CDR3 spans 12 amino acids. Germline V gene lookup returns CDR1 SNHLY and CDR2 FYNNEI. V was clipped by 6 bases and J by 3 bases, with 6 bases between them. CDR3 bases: TGTGCCAGCAGCGGGGACAATCAGCCCCAGCATTTT. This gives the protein CASSGDNQPQHF.

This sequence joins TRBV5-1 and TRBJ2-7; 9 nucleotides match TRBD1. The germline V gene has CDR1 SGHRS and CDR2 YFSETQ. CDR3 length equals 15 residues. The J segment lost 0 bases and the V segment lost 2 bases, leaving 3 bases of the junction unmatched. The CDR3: CASSFRTGDSYEQYF. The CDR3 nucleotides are TGCGCCAGCAGCTTTAGGACAGGGGACTCCTACGAGCAGTACTTC. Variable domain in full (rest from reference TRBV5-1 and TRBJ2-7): KAGVTQTPRYLIKTRGQQVTLSCSPISGHRSVSWYQQTPGQGLQFLFEYFSETQRNKGNFPGRFSGRQFSNSRSEMNVSTLELGDSALYLCASSFRTGDSYEQYFGPGTRLTVT.

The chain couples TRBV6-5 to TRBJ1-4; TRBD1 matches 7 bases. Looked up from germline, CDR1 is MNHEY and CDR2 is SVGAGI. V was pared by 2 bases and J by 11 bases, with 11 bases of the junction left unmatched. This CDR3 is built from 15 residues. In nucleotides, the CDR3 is TGTGCCAGCAGTTACGGGGGAACAGGGGTCGGGAAACTGTTTTTT. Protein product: CASSYGGTGVGKLFF.

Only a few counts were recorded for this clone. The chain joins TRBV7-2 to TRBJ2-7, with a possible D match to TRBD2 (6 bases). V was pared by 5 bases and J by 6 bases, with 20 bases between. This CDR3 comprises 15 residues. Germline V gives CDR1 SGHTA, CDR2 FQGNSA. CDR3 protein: CASSPFGGELGEQYF. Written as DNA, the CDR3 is TGTGCCAGCAGCCCGTTCGGGGGAGAACTTGGCGAGCAGTACTTC.

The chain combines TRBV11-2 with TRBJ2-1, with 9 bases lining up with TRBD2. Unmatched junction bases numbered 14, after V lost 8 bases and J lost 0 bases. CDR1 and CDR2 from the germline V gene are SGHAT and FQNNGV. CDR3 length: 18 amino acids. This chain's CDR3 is CASALRTSVSLSYNEQFF. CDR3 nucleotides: TGTGCCAGCGCCCTCCGGACTAGCGTCTCCCTCTCCTACAATGAGCAGTTCTTC.

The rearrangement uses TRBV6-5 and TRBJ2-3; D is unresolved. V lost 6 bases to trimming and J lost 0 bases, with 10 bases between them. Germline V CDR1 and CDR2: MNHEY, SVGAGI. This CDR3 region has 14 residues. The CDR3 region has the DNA TGTGCCAGCAGATCCCCCATTAGCACAGATACGCAGTATTTT. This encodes CASRSPISTDTQYF.

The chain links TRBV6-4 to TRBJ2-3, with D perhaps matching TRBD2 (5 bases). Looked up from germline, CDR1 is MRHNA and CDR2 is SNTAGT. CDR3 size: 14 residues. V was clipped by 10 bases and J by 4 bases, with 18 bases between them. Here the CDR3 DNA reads TGTGCCACGAGGGCACCTAAGAGCTCAGATACGCAGTATTTT. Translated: CATRAPKSSDTQYF.

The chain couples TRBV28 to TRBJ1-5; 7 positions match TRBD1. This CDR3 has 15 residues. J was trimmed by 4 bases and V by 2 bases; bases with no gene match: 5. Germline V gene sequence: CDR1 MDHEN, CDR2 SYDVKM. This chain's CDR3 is CASSLIQGQNQPQHF. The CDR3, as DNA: TGTGCCAGCAGTTTAATACAGGGGCAGAATCAGCCCCAGCATTTT.

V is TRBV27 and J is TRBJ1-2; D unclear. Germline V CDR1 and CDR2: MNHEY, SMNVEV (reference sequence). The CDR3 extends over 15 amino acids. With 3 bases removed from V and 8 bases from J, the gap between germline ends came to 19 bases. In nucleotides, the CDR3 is TGTGCCAGCAGTTTTTCAGCGGACGGGTTCTGGGGCTACACCTTC. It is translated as CASSFSADGFWGYTF.

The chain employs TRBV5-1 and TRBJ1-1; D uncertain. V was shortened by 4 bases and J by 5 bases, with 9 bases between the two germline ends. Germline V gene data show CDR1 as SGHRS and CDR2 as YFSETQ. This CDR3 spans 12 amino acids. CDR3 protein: CASSTGRTEAFF. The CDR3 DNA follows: TGCGCCAGCAGCACGGGAAGGACTGAAGCTTTCTTT.

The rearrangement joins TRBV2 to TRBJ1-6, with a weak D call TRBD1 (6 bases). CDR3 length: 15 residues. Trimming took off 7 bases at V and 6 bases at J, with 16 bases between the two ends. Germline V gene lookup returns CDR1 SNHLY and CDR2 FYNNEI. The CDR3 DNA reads TGTGCCAGCAACCTCAACAGGGTCTCTAATTCACCCCTCCACTTT. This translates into CASNLNRVSNSPLHF.

The CDR3 sequence is CASVARATGELFF. Written as DNA, the CDR3 is TGTGCCAGCGTTGCGAGGGCCACCGGGGAGCTGTTTTTT. V and J are TRBV27 and TRBJ2-2, with a weak D call TRBD2 (5 bases). Trimming took off 8 bases at V and 4 bases at J, with 11 bases between the two ends. The germline V gene encodes CDR1 MNHEY and CDR2 SMNVEV (reference sequence). The CDR3 runs to 13 residues.

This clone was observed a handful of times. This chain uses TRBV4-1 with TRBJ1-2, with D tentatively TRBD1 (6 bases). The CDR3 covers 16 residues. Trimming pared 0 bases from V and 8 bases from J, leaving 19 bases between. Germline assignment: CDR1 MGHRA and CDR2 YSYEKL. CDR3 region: CASSQDLGAGGEGYTF. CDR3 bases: TGCGCCAGCAGCCAAGATCTGGGTGCGGGGGGCGAGGGCTACACCTTC.

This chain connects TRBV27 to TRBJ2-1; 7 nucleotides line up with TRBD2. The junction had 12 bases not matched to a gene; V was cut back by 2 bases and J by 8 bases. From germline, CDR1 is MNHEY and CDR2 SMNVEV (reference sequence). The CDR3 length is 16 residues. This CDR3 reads CASSLGTYAGEDEQFF. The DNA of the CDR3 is TGTGCCAGCAGTTTAGGGACGTATGCGGGAGAGGATGAGCAGTTCTTC.

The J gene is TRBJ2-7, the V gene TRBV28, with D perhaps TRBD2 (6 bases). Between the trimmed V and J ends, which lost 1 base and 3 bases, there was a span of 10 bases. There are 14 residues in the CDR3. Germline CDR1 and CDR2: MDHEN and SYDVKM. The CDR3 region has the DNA TGTGCCAGCAGTTTATCCGGGGGATACTACGAGCAGTACTTC. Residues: CASSLSGGYYEQYF. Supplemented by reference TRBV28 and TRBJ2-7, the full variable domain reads DVKVTQSSRYLVKRTGEKVFLECVQDMDHENMFWYRQDPGLGLRLIYFSYDVKMKEKGDIPEGYSVSREKKERFSLILESASTNQTSMYLCASSLSGGYYEQYFGPGTRLTVT.

CDR3 nucleotide sequence: TGTGCCAGCAGTTTCCAGGGTGTCGGTGAGCAGTTCTTC. Its protein is CASSFQGVGEQFF. V gene TRBV2 combines with J gene TRBJ2-1, with a tentative D call TRBD1 (5 bases). The CDR3 extends over 13 amino acids. The V gene lost 5 bases and the J gene lost 9 bases, with 14 bases spanning the gap. Germline assignment: CDR1 SNHLY and CDR2 FYNNEI.

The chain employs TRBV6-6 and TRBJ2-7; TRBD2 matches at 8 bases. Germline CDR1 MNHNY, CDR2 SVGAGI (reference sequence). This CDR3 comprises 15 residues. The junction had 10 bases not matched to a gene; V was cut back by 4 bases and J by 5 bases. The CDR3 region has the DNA TGTGCCAGCAGTTCCGTATCTAGCGGGCAAAACGAGCAGTACTTC. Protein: CASSSVSSGQNEQYF.

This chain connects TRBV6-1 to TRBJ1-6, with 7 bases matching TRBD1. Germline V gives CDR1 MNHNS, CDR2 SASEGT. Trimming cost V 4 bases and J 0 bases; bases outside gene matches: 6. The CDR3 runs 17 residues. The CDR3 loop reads CASSGDSVYSYNSPLHF. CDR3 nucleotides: TGTGCCAGCAGTGGGGACAGTGTTTACTCCTATAATTCACCCCTCCACTTT.

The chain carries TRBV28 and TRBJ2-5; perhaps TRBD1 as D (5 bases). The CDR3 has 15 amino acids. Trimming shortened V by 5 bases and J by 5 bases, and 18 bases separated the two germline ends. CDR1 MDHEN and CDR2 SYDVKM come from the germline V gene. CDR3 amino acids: CASSTGHLMTETQYF. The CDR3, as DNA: TGTGCCAGCAGTACAGGACATCTGATGACGGAGACCCAGTACTTC.

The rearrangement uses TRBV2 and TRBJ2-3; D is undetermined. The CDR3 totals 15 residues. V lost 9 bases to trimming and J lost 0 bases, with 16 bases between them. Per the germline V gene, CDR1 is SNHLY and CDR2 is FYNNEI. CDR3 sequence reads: CASCLSVSSTDTQYF. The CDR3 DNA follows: TGTGCCAGTTGCCTGAGCGTATCTAGCACAGATACGCAGTATTTT. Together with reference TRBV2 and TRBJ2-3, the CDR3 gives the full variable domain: EPEVTQTPSHQVTQMGQEVILRCVPISNHLYFYWYRQILGQKVEFLVSFYNNEISEKSEIFDDQFSVERPDGSNFTLKIRSTKLEDSAMYFCASCLSVSSTDTQYFGPGTRLTVL.

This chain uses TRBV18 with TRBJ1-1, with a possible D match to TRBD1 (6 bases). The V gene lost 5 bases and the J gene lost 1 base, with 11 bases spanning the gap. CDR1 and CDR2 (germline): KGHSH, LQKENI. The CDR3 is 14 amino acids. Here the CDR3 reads CASSDVQGNTEAFF. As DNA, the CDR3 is TGTGCCAGCTCAGACGTACAGGGGAACACTGAAGCTTTCTTT.

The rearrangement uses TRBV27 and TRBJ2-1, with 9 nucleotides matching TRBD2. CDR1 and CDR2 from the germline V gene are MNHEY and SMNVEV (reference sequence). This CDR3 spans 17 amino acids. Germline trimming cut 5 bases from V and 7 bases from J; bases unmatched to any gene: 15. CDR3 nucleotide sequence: TGTGCCAGCAGTCCCCCTTTAGGAGCGGGAGGACGGAATGAGCAGTTCTTC. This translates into CASSPPLGAGGRNEQFF.

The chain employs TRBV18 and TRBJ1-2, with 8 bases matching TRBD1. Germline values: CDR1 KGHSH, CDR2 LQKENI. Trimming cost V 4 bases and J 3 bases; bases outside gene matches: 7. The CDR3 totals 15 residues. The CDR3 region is CASSLKDRAYYGYTF. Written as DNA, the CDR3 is TGTGCCAGCTCACTAAAGGACAGGGCGTACTATGGCTACACCTTC.